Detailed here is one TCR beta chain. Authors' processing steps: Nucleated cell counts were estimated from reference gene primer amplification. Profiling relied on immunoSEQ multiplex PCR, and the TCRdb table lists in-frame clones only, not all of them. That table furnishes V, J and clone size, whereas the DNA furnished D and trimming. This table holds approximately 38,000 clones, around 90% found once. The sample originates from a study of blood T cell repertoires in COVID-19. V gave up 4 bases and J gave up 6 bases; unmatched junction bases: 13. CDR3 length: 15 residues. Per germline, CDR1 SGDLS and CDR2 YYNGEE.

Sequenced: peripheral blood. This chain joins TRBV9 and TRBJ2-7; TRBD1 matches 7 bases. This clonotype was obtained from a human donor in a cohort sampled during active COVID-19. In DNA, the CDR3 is TGTGCCAGCAGCTCCCGAGGGGAACAGGGGTCCGAGCAGTACTTC. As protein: CASSSRGEQGSEQYF. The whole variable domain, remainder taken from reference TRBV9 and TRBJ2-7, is DSGVTQTPKHLITATGQRVTLRCSPRSGDLSVYWYQQSLDQGLQFLIQYYNGEERAKGNILERFSAQQFPDLHSELNLSSLELGDSALYFCASSSRGEQGSEQYFGPGTRLTVT.